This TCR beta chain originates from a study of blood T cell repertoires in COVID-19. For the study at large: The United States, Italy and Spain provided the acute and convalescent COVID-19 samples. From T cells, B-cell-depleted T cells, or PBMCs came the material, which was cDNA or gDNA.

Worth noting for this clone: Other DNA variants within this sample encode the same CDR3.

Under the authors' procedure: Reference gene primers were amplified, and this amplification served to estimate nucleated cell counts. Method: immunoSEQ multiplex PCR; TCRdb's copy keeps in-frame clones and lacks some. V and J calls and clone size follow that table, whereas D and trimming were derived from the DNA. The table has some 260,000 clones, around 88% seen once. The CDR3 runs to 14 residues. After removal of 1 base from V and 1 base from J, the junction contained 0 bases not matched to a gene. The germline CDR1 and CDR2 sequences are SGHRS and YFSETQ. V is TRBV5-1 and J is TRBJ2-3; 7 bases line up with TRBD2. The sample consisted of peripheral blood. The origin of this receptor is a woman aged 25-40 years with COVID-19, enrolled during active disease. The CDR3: CASSLSGGTDTQYF. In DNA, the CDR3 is TGCGCCAGCAGCTTGAGCGGGGGCACAGATACGCAGTATTTT.